These 5 T cell receptor beta chains were sequenced from one sample in a study of beta chain features in type 1 diabetes. All of the isolated RNA was reverse transcribed, so expressed TCRB transcripts were sequenced. Some clones are missing from TCRdb's copy, which holds only in-frame ones; the method was immunoSEQ multiplex PCR. The sample has just over 150,000 clones, around 10% seen once. The material sequenced was central memory CD4+ T cells from blood. These receptors were taken from a man between 18 and 35 years old in good health.

This clone has just a few counts. This chain links TRBV28 with TRBJ2-3, with 7 bases matching TRBD2. The CDR3 is made up of 15 amino acids. After removal of 6 bases from V and 2 bases from J, the junction contained 8 bases not matched to a gene. CDR1 MDHEN and CDR2 SYDVKM come from the germline V gene. The CDR3 reads CASRLDSGSTDTQYF. Written as DNA, the CDR3 is TGTGCCAGCAGGCTAGATAGCGGGTCCACAGATACGCAGTATTTT.

Here the CDR3 reads CASSLGLPPYEQYF. The DNA for the CDR3 is TGTGCCAGCAGCTTAGGGCTGCCTCCCTACGAGCAGTACTTC. The chain has TRBV7-7 and TRBJ2-7; no clear D. V lost 1 base, J lost 2 bases, and 9 bases lay in between. The CDR3 is made up of 14 amino acids. Germline V gene sequence: CDR1 SSHAT, CDR2 FNYEAQ (reference sequence).

This clone was seen a few times. The chain employs TRBV10-3 and TRBJ2-1; D is unclear. V lost 2 bases, J lost 5 bases, and 16 bases lay in between. Per the germline V gene, CDR1 is ENHRY and CDR2 is SYGVKD. This CDR3 is built from 16 residues. CDR3 sequence reads: CAISERMSGGNNEQFF. Written as DNA, the CDR3 is TGTGCCATCAGTGAGAGGATGAGTGGCGGTAACAATGAGCAGTTCTTC.

This clone was counted a few times. This sequence joins TRBV7-2 and TRBJ2-1; 7 bases fit TRBD2. The CDR3 sequence is 13 residues long. The germline V gene encodes CDR1 SGHTA and CDR2 FQGNSA. J lost 6 bases, V lost 3 bases, and 2 bases had no gene match. CDR3 DNA sequence: TGTGCCAGCAGCTTTACGGGAGGCAATGAGCAGTTCTTC. As protein: CASSFTGGNEQFF. Based on the CDR3 plus reference TRBV7-2 and TRBJ2-1, the full variable domain is GAGVSQSPSNKVTEKGKDVELRCDPISGHTALYWYRQSLGQGLEFLIYFQGNSAPDKSGLPSDRFSAERTGGSVSTLTIQRTQQEDSAVYLCASSFTGGNEQFFGPGTRLTVL.

The V call is TRBV6-1, the J call TRBJ2-7, with 9 bases matching TRBD1. This CDR3 has 14 residues. Trimming cost V 2 bases and J 6 bases; bases outside gene matches: 5. Germline assignment: CDR1 MNHNS and CDR2 SASEGT. The CDR3 reads CASSETGTGSEQYF. The CDR3 DNA reads TGTGCCAGCAGTGAAACCGGGACAGGGTCCGAGCAGTACTTC.